This is a list of T cell receptor beta chains from one sample in a study of technical replicates of blood from a few donors. Profiling relied on immunoSEQ multiplex PCR, and the TCRdb table lists in-frame clones only, not all of them. The table lists tens of thousands of clones, around 94% of them singletons. Material for sequencing was T cells isolated from PBMCs. The receptors were gathered from a human donor in good health. CDR3s include the opening cysteine and the closing phenylalanine or tryptophan. D genes are given only for firm matches. Clone size is given for some rows only: seen once, a few or many times, or a class if the clone is expanded.

clone size	V gene	D gene	J gene	CDR3 DNA	CDR3 protein
.	TRBV6-1	.	TRBJ1-1	TGTGCCAGCAGTGAAACAGGGTTTAAGCCCAACACTGAAGCTTTCTTT	CASSETGFKPNTEAFF
once	TRBV5-6	TRBD1	TRBJ1-5	TGTGCCAGCAGCTTGGGGCAGGGGGCCGGTCGAAATCAGCCCCAGCATTTT	CASSLGQGAGRNQPQHF
.	TRBV4-1	TRBD1	TRBJ1-6	TGCGCCAGCAGCCAGGCCGGGACAGGGTATAATTCACCCCTCCACTTT	CASSQAGTGYNSPLHF
.	TRBV29-1	TRBD1	TRBJ2-6	TGCAGCGTTGAAGTGGGACAGCTTGCTTCTGGGGCCAACGTCCTGACTTTC	CSVEVGQLASGANVLTF
.	TRBV19	.	TRBJ2-7	TGTGCCAGTAGCCCTAGACAGGCGGCGAGGTCCTACGAGCAGTACTTC	CASSPRQAARSYEQYF
.	TRBV29-1	TRBD1	TRBJ2-3	TGCAGCGTGGTAACAGGGGTCTGGTCGGGTACGCAGTATTTT	CSVVTGVWSGTQYF
.	TRBV4-2	.	TRBJ2-2	TGTGCCAGCAGCCTATTCCGGGACACCGGGGAGCTGTTTTTT	CASSLFRDTGELFF
once	TRBV9	TRBD2	TRBJ2-7	TGTGCCAGCAGCGTCAGCGGGGGGGTAGACGAGCAGTACTTC	CASSVSGGVDEQYF
.	TRBV7-9	.	TRBJ2-2	TGTGCCAGCAGCTCCCCAGGGGACACCGGGGAGCTGTTTTTT	CASSSPGDTGELFF
.	TRBV29-1	.	TRBJ2-2	TGCAGCGTTTACGGGAACACCGGGGAGCTGTTTTTT	CSVYGNTGELFF
.	TRBV7-8	.	TRBJ2-7	TGTGCCAGCAGCTTAGTACCTACCTACGAGCAGTACTTC	CASSLVPTYEQYF
.	TRBV27	.	TRBJ1-5	TGTGCTGCGGGGGAAGGCAATCAGCCCCAGCATTTT	CAAGEGNQPQHF
.	TRBV19	TRBD2	TRBJ2-7	TGTGCCAGTAGTCCCAGTAGCGGGAGGTACGAGCAGTACTTC	CASSPSSGRYEQYF
.	TRBV9	.	TRBJ2-2	TGTGCCAGCAGTCACCGGGGGACCCGGGAGCTGTTTTTT	CASSHRGTRELFF
.	TRBV7-9	TRBD1	TRBJ2-7	TGTGCCAGCAGCTCCGGGACAGTGGACTACGAGCAGTACTTC	CASSSGTVDYEQYF
.	TRBV29-1	.	TRBJ2-1	TGCAGCGTTGAAGGCCTACGCTACAATGAGCAGTTCTTC	CSVEGLRYNEQFF
.	TRBV14	.	TRBJ2-7	TGTGCCAGCAGAAACTCAATCGCCCCATCCTACGAGCAGTACTTC	CASRNSIAPSYEQYF
few	TRBV20-1	.	TRBJ1-2	TGCAGTGCTAGAGGCAGATATGGCTACACCTTC	CSARGRYGYTF
.	TRBV7-9	.	TRBJ2-1	TGTGCCAGCAGCCGTACGGGACTCGCAAATGAGCAGTTCTTC	CASSRTGLANEQFF
once	TRBV28	TRBD1	TRBJ1-2	TGTGCCAGCAGCTCCGGGACAGGGGTTGGCTACACCTTC	CASSSGTGVGYTF
.	TRBV25-1	.	TRBJ1-2	TGTGCCACCCGAGCCGGGACACTATATGGCTACACCTTC	CATRAGTLYGYTF
once	TRBV15	TRBD2	TRBJ2-7	TGTGCCACCAGCAGAACCACTAGCGGGGCTTACGAGCAGTACTTC	CATSRTTSGAYEQYF
.	TRBV13	TRBD2	TRBJ2-3	TGTGCCAGCAGCTTAGCCGGGGCTAGCGGCTACACAGATACGCAGTATTTT	CASSLAGASGYTDTQYF
few	TRBV4-1	TRBD2	TRBJ2-1	TGCGCCAGCAGCCAAGACCACCTAGCGGTCCGGAATGAGCAGTTCTTC	CASSQDHLAVRNEQFF
.	TRBV6-5	.	TRBJ2-2	TGTGCCAGCACCCGGTCAAGCCCGAACACCGGGGAGCTGTTTTTT	CASTRSSPNTGELFF
.	TRBV9	.	TRBJ1-1	TGTGCCAGCAGCGGGGGACTGGCGGCTGAAGCTTTCTTT	CASSGGLAAEAFF
.	TRBV11-2	.	TRBJ2-5	TGTGCCAGCAGCTTATACGGGACCCAGTACTTC	CASSLYGTQYF
.	TRBV29-1	TRBD1	TRBJ2-1	TGCAGCGTTGAGCGGGACAGGGACGGGAATGAGCAGTTCTTC	CSVERDRDGNEQFF
.	TRBV19	TRBD1	TRBJ1-5	TGTGCCAGTAGAGACCCCCGACAGGGGTATAGCAATCAGCCCCAGCATTTT	CASRDPRQGYSNQPQHF
.	TRBV7-8	.	TRBJ2-2	TGTGCCAGCGATTCTTTCCAGGGTGGGGACACCGGGGAGCTGTTTTTT	CASDSFQGGDTGELFF
once	TRBV2	.	TRBJ2-1	TGTGCCAGCAGGTCATCGGGGAGCTACAATGAGCAGTTCTTC	CASRSSGSYNEQFF
.	TRBV15	.	TRBJ2-3	TGTGCCACCAGCAGAGACACAGTTCCCACAGATACGCAGTATTTT	CATSRDTVPTDTQYF
.	TRBV5-6	TRBD1	TRBJ1-4	TGTGCCAGCAGCTCAACCGGACAGGGGGGTGAAAAACTGTTTTTT	CASSSTGQGGEKLFF
.	TRBV30	.	TRBJ2-5	TGTGCCTGGAGTGGCCTATGGGGGAGGAGGGAGACCCAGTACTTC	CAWSGLWGRRETQYF
.	TRBV5-1	TRBD1	TRBJ1-1	TGCGCCAGCAGCGGGGGACAGTTGAACACTGAAGCTTTCTTT	CASSGGQLNTEAFF
.	TRBV6-5	.	TRBJ1-6	TGTGCCAGCAGTTGGGGAGATAATTCACCCCTCCACTTT	CASSWGDNSPLHF
.	TRBV5-4	.	TRBJ1-2	TGTGCCAGCAGCCCTCTCGGGACACAAGGCCATGGCTACACCTTC	CASSPLGTQGHGYTF
.	TRBV6-5	.	TRBJ1-4	TGTGCCAGCATGGAGGGAGGAGGAAATGAAAAACTGTTTTTT	CASMEGGGNEKLFF
.	TRBV6-1	TRBD1	TRBJ1-2	TGTGCCATACCCAGGGACAGGGAGGACTATGGCTACACCTTC	CAIPRDREDYGYTF